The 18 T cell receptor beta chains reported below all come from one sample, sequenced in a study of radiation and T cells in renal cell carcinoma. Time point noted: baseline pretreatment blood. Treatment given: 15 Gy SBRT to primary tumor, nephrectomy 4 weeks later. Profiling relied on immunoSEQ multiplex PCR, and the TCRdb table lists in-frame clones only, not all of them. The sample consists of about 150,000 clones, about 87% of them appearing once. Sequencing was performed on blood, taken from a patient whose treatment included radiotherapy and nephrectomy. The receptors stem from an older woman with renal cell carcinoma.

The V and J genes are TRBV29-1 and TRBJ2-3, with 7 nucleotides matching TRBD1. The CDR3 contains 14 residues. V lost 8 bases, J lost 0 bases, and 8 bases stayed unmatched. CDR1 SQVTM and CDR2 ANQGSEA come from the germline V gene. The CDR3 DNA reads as TGCAGCACAGAACCCAGGGGGAGCACAGATACGCAGTATTTT. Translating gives CSTEPRGSTDTQYF.

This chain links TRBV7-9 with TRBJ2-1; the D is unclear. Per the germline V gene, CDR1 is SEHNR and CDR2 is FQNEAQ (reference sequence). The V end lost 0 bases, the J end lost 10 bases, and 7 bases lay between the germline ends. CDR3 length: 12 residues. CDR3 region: CASSLAGWEQFF. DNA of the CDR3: TGTGCCAGCAGCTTAGCAGGGTGGGAGCAGTTCTTC. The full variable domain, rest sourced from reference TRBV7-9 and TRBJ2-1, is DTGVSQNPRHKITKRGQNVTFRCDPISEHNRLYWYRQTLGQGPEFLTYFQNEAQLEKSRLLSDRFSAERPKGSFSTLEIQRTEQGDSAMYLCASSLAGWEQFFGPGTRLTVL.

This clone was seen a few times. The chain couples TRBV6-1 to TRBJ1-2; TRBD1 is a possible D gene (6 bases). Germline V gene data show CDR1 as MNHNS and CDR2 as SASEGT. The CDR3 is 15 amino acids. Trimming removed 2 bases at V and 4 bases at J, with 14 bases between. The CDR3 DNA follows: TGTGCCAGCAGTGAAAGGACAGCCGTCTTCTATGGCTACACCTTC. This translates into CASSERTAVFYGYTF.

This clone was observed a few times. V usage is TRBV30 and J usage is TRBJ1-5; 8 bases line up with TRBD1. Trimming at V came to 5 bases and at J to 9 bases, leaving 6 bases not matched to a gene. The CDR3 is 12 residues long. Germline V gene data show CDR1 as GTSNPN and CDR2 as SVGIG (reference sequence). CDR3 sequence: CAWGQGEGPQHF. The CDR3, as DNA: TGTGCCTGGGGACAGGGTGAGGGGCCCCAGCATTTT.

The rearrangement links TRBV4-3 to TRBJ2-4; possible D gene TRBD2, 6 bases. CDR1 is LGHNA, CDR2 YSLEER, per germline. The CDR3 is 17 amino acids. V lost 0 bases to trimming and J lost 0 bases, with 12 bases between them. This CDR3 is CASSQDPGGLAKNIQYF. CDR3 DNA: TGCGCCAGCAGCCAAGACCCCGGGGGATTAGCCAAAAACATTCAGTACTTC.

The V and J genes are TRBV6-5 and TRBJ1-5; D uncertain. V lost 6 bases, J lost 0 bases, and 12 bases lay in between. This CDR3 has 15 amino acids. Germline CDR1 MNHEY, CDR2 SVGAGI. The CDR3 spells CASRTTKYSNQPQHF. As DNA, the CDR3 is TGTGCCAGCAGAACGACAAAATATAGCAATCAGCCCCAGCATTTT.

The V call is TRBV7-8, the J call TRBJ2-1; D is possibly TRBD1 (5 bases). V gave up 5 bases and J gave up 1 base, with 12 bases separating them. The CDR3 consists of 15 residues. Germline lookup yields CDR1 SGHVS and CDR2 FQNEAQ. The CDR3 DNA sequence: TGTGCCAGCAGCGCGACAGCTATTTCCTACAATGAGCAGTTCTTC. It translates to CASSATAISYNEQFF.

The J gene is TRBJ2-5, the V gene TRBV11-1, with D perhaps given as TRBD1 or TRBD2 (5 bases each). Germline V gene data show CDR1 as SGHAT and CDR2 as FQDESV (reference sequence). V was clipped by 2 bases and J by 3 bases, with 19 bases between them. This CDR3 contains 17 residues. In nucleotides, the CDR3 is TGTGCCAGCAGCTTAACGGCGCAGGGAGTCCCTAAAGAGACCCAGTACTTC. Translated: CASSLTAQGVPKETQYF.

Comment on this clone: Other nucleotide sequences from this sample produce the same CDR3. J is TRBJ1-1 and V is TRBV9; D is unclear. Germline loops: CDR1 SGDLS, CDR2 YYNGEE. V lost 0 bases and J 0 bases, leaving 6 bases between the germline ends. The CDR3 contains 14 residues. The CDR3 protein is CASSVAGMNTEAFF. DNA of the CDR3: TGTGCCAGCAGCGTAGCTGGGATGAACACTGAAGCTTTCTTT.

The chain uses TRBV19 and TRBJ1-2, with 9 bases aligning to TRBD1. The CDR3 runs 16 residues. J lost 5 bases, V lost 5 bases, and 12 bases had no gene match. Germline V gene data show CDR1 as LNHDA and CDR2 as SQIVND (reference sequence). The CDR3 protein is CASSVHSGQGSYGYTF. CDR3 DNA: TGTGCCAGTAGTGTCCACTCGGGACAGGGATCTTATGGCTACACCTTC.

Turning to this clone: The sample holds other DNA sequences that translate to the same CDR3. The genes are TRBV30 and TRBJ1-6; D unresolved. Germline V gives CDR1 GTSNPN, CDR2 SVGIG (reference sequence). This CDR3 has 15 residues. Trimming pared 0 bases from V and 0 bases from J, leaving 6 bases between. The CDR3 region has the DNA TGTGCCTGGAGTGTAGGAAGCTCCTATAATTCACCCCTCCACTTT. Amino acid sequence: CAWSVGSSYNSPLHF.

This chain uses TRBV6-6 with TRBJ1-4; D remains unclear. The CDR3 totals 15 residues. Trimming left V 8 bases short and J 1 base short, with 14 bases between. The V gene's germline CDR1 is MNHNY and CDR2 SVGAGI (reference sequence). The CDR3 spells CASLTPGLTNEKLFF. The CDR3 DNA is TGTGCCAGCCTCACACCCGGACTAACTAATGAAAAACTGTTTTTT.

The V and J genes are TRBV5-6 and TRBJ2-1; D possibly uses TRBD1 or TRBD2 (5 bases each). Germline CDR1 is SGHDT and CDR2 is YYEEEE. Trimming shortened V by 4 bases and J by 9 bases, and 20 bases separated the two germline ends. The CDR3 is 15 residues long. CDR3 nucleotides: TGTGCCAGCAGCCCCCGGCGTGAGGGGTCGATTGAGCAGTTCTTC. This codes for CASSPRREGSIEQFF.

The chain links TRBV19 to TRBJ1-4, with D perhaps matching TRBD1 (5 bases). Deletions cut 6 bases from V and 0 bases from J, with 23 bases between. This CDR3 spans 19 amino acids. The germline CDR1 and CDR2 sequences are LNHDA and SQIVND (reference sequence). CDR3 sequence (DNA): TGTGCCAGTAGATCTCCGGGACTGAGGGAGGGTGCAACTAATGAAAAACTGTTTTTT. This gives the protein CASRSPGLREGATNEKLFF.

The CDR3 DNA follows: TGTGCCAGCAGACTTCGCCCACCCGGATGGGGGAGCAATCAGCCCCAGCATTTT. This sequence encodes CASRLRPPGWGSNQPQHF. The chain uses TRBV28 and TRBJ1-5; TRBD1 might be the D (5 bases). Germline lookup yields CDR1 MDHEN and CDR2 SYDVKM. The CDR3 length is 18 residues. With 6 bases removed from V and 1 base from J, the gap between germline ends came to 22 bases.

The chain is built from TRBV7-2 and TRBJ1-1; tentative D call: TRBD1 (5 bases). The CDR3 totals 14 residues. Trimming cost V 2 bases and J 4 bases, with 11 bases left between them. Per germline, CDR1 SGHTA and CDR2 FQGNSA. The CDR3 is CASSLRSGTTEAFF. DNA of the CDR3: TGTGCCAGCAGCTTAAGGTCAGGGACCACTGAAGCTTTCTTT.

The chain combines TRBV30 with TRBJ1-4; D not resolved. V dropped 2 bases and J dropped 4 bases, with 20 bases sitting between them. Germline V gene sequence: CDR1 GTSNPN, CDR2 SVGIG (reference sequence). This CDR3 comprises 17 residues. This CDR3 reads CAWSFYSGRGLNEKLFF. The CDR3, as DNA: TGTGCCTGGAGTTTTTACTCGGGGAGAGGGCTTAATGAAAAACTGTTTTTT.

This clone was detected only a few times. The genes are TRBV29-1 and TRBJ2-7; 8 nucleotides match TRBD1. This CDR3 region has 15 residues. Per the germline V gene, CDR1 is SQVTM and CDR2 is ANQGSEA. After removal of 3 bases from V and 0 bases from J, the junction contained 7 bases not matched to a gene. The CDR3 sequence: CSVDMLQGGSYEQYF. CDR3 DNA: TGCAGCGTTGATATGTTACAGGGGGGCTCCTACGAGCAGTACTTC.